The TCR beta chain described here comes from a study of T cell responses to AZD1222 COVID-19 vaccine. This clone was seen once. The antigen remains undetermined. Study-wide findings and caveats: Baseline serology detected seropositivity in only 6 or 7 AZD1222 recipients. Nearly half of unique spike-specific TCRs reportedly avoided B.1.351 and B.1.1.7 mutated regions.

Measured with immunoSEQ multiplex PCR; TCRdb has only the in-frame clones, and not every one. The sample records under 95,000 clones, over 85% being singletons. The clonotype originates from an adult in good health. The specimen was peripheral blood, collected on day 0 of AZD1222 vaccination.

The CDR3, as DNA: TGTGCCAGCAGCTGGGGGGCCCCGACTGGGGCCAACGTCCTGACTTTC. It codes for CASSWGAPTGANVLTF. The J gene is TRBJ2-6, the V gene TRBV28; either TRBD1 or TRBD2 may supply D (6 bases each). The V end lost 6 bases, the J end lost 2 bases, and 14 bases lay between the germline ends. Per the germline V gene, CDR1 is MDHEN and CDR2 is SYDVKM. The CDR3 is 16 amino acids.